The T cell receptor (beta chain) under discussion was sequenced for a study of PD-1 blockade in mismatch repair-deficient tumors. About the research overall: Enrolled 2013-2016, patients had progressing, pretreated mismatch repair-deficient cancers of 12 types. General study results and limits: After pembrolizumab, tumor-resident clones rose rapidly, then generally contracted before radiologic responses.

Clones were read by immunoSEQ multiplex PCR, and TCRdb kept only the in-frame ones, dropping some. The sample consists of 38,000 or so clones, 80% to 90% of them appearing once. For this clone: What it recognizes is unknown.

CDR1 and CDR2 (germline): KGHSH, LQKENI. The CDR3 has 13 residues. V dropped 1 base and J dropped 3 bases, with 6 bases sitting between them. The receptor's source is an adult with mismatch repair-deficient cancer. Here the sequenced sample was peripheral blood, taken around 76 weeks after starting pembrolizumab. The chain links TRBV18 to TRBJ2-5; D gene uncertain. Written as DNA, the CDR3 is TGTGCCAGCTCACCACAGACGGAAGAGACCCAGTACTTC. Its translation: CASSPQTEETQYF.